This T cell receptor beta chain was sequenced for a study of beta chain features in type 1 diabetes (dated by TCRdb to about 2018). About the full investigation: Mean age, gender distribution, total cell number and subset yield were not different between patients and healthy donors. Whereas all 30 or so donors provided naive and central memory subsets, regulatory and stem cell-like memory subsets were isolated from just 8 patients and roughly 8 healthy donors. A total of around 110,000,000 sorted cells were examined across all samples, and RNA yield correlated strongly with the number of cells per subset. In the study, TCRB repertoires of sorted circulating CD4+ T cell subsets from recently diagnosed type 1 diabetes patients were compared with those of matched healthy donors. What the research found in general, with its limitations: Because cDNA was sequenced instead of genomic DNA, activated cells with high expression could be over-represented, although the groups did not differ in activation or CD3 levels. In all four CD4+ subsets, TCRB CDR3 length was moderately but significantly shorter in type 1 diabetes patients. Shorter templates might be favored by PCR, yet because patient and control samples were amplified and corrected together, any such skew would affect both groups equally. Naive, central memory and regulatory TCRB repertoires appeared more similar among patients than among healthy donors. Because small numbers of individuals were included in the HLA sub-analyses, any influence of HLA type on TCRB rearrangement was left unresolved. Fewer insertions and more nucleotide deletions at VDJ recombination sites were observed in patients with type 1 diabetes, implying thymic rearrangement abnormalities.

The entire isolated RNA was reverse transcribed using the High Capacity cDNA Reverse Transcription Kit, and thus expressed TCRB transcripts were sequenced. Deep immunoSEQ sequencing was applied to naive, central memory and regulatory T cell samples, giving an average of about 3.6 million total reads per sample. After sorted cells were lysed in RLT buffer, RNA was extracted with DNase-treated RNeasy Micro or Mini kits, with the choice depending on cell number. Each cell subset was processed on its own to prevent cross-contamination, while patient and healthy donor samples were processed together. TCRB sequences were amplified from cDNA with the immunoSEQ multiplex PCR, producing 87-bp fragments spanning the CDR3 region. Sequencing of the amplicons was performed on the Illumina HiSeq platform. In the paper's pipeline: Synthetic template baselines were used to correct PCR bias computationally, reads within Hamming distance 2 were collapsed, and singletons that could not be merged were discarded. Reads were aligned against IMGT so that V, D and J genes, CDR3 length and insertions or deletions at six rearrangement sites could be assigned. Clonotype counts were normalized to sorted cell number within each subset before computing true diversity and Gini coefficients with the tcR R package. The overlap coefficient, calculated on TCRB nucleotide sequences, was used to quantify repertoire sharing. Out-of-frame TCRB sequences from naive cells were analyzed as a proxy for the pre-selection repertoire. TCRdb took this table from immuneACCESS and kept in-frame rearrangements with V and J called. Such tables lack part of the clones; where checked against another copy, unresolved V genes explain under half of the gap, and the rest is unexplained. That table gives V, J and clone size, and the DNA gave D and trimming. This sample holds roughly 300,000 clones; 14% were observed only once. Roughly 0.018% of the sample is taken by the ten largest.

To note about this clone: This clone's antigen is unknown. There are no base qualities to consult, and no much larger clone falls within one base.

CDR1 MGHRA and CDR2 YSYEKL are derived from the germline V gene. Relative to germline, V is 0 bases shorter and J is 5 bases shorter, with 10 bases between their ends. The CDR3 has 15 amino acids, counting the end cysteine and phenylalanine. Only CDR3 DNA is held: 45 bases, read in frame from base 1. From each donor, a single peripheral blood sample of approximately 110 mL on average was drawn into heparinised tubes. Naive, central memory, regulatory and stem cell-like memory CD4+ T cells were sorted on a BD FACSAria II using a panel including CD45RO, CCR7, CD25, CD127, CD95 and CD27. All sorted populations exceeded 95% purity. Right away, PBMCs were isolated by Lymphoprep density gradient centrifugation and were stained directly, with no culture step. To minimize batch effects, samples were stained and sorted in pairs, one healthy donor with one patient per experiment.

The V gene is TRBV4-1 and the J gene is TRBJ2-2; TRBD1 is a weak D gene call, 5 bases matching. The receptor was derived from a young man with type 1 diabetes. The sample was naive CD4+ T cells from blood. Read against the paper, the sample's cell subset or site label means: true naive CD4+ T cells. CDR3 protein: CASSQDLPGTGELFF. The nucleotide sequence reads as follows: TGCGCCAGCAGCCAAGATCTGCCAGGGACCGGGGAGCTGTTTTTT.